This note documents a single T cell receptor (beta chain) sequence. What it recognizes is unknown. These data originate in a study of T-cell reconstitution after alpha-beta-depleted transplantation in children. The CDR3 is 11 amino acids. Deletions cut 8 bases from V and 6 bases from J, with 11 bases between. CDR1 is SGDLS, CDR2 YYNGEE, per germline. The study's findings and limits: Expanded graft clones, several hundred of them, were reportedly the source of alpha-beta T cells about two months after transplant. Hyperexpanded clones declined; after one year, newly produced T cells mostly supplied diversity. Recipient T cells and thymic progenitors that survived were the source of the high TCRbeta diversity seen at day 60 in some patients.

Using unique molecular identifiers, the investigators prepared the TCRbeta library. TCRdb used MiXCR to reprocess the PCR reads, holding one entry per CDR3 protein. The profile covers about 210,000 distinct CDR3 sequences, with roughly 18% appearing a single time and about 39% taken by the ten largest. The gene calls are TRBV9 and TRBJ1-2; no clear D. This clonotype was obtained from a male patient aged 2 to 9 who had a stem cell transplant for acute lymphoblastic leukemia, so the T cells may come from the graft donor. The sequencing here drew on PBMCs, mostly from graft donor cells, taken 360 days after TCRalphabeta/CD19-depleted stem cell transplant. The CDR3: CASNSIHGYTF. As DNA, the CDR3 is TGTGCCAGTAACAGTATTCATGGCTACACCTTC.